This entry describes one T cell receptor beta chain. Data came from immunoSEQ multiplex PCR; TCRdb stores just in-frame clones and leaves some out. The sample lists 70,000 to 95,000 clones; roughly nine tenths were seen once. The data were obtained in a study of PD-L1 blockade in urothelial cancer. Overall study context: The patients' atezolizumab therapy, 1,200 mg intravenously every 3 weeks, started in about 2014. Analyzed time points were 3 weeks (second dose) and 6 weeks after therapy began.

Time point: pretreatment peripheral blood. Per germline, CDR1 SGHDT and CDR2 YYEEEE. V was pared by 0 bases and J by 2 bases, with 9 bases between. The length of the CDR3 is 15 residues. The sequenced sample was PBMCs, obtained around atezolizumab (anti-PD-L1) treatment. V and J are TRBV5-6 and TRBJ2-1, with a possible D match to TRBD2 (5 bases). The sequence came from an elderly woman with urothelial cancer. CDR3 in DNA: TGTGCCAGCAGCTTGGGGACGGGGACCTACAATGAGCAGTTCTTC. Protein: CASSLGTGTYNEQFF.